The next 10 T cell receptor beta chains were all read from a single sample in a study of CD8 T cells in Susac syndrome (dated by TCRdb to between 2018 and 2021). The library was generated by the immunoSEQ multiplex PCR assay. RNA was extracted with the RNeasy kit and roughly 0.5 to 1 ug was reverse transcribed using random hexamers. TCRdb handled the public reads itself, with Q25 trimming in fastp and clone calling in MiXCR, and kept productive beta chains. When rows share a CDR3 protein, they turn into one entry using the most common DNA and genes. The sample table contains approximately 150,000 distinct CDR3 sequences; only one count was recorded for approximately 95% of them. In total, the top ten clones hold over 0.095% of the sample. The sequenced sample was CD4+ T cells from PBMCs. The receptors here all came from a human donor with multiple sclerosis.

This rearrangement joins TRBV18 to TRBJ2-7, with 12 positions matching TRBD2. The CDR3 loop spans 17 amino acids. Germline CDR1 and CDR2: KGHSH and LQKENI. V trimming: 2 bases; J trimming: 1 base; junction bases outside the gene matches: 6. The CDR3 DNA follows: TGTGCCAGCTCACCAGGACTAGCGGGAACAATATCCTACGAGCAGTACTTC. Its protein product is CASSPGLAGTISYEQYF.

The chain combines TRBV12-3 or TRBV12-4 with TRBJ1-5; maybe TRBD1 (6 bases). The V and J ends lost 3 bases and 3 bases respectively, with 6 bases between them. The CDR3 spans 13 residues. The CDR3 nucleotides read TGTGCCAGCAGTTTGGGGGCCAATCAGCCCCAGCATTTT. Translated, it gives CASSLGANQPQHF.

The J gene is TRBJ1-6, the V gene TRBV12-3 or TRBV12-4, with D hard to call. The CDR3 loop spans 13 amino acids. V was clipped by 7 bases and J by 8 bases, with 12 bases between them. The DNA of the CDR3 is TGTGCCAGCACTCCCAACCCCGATTCACCCCTCCACTTT. Protein product: CASTPNPDSPLHF.

This chain links TRBV14 with TRBJ1-2, with a tentative D call TRBD1 (6 bases). Germline values: CDR1 SGHDN, CDR2 FVKESK. The CDR3 consists of 15 residues. V was cut by 0 bases and J by 8 bases, with 16 bases left in between. CDR3 DNA sequence: TGTGCCAGCAGCCAAGATCGTGGGGGCGCGGGGGGCTACACCTTC. Translation: CASSQDRGGAGGYTF.

The rearrangement joins TRBV27 to TRBJ1-2; D is undetermined. This CDR3 has 11 residues. V was clipped by 6 bases and J by 7 bases, with 9 bases between them. Germline CDR1 and CDR2: MNHEY and SMNVEV (reference sequence). CDR3 amino acids: CASSKNGGYTF. DNA for the CDR3: TGTGCCAGCAGCAAGAATGGTGGCTACACCTTC.

The chain couples TRBV7-2 to TRBJ1-1; no clear D. Germline V lookup: CDR1 SGHTA, CDR2 FQGNSA. V was pared by 1 base and J by 0 bases, with 9 bases between. The CDR3 totals 15 residues. The CDR3: CASSLDPGMNTEAFF. The CDR3 bases are TGTGCCAGCAGCTTAGATCCGGGCATGAACACTGAAGCTTTCTTT.

The chain is built from TRBV28 and TRBJ1-5; D is possibly TRBD1 (6 bases). Germline-derived CDR1 and CDR2 are MDHEN and SYDVKM. The CDR3 runs 11 residues. Trimming cost V 7 bases and J 15 bases, with 16 bases left between them. DNA for the CDR3: TGTGCCAGCACCGCACTACAGGGCCGGCATTTT. This sequence encodes CASTALQGRHF.

The chain couples TRBV19 to TRBJ1-1, with 7 nucleotides matching TRBD1. Trimming at V came to 5 bases and at J to 4 bases, leaving 7 bases not matched to a gene. The CDR3 covers 14 residues. Looked up from germline, CDR1 is LNHDA and CDR2 is SQIVND (reference sequence). This CDR3 is CASSPRQGVTEAFF. The CDR3 DNA reads as TGTGCCAGTAGTCCAAGACAGGGCGTCACTGAAGCTTTCTTT. The whole variable domain, remainder taken from reference TRBV19 and TRBJ1-1, is DGGITQSPKYLFRKEGQNVTLSCEQNLNHDAMYWYRQDPGQGLRLIYYSQIVNDFQKGDIAEGYSVSREKKESFPLTVTSAQKNPTAFYLCASSPRQGVTEAFFGQGTRLTVV.

The chain combines TRBV10-3 with TRBJ2-3, with 10 bases fitting TRBD1. Germline CDR1 and CDR2: ENHRY and SYGVKD. The J segment lost 4 bases and the V segment lost 3 bases, leaving 4 bases of the junction unmatched. This CDR3 region has 15 residues. The CDR3 is CAISDQGTGADTQYF. The DNA of the CDR3 is TGTGCCATCAGTGACCAGGGGACAGGGGCAGATACGCAGTATTTT.

The chain employs TRBV20-1 and TRBJ2-1; the D call may be TRBD1 or TRBD2 (5 bases each). This CDR3 comprises 15 residues. Germline V gene sequence: CDR1 DFQATT, CDR2 SNEGSKA (reference sequence). Trimming removed 3 bases at V and 8 bases at J, with 20 bases between. CDR3 loop: CSARALGTPLDEQFF. The CDR3 bases are TGCAGTGCTAGGGCCCTCGGGACGCCCCTTGATGAGCAGTTCTTC.